A single sample is the source of the 27 T cell receptor beta chains below, sequenced in a study of type 1 regulatory T cells. Using its own MiXCR run on the reads, TCRdb lists one record per CDR3 protein. This table has about 2,400 distinct CDR3 sequences, 5% to 8% appearing once. The sample taken for sequencing was CD4+ T cells, either the whole sample or a sorted fraction (not recorded which). All receptors come from a human donor in good health.

Sample share makes this clonotype medium-sized. The rearrangement links TRBV4-2 to TRBJ2-3; D possibly corresponds to TRBD2 (6 bases). Trimming removed 1 base at V and 2 bases at J, with 13 bases between. CDR1 is LGHNA and CDR2 is YNFKEQ in the germline V gene. The CDR3 runs 16 residues. Here the CDR3 reads CASSQGGRGDTDTQYF. CDR3 in DNA: TGTGCCAGCAGCCAAGGTGGGCGGGGAGACACAGATACGCAGTATTTT.

By frequency in the sample, this clonotype is medium-sized. The chain combines TRBV6-5 with TRBJ2-7; D is unresolved. Germline CDR1 MNHEY, CDR2 SVGAGI. V lost 8 bases and J lost 5, with 19 bases in between. The CDR3 has 14 residues. The CDR3 loop is CASRRAMNPHEQYF. DNA for the CDR3: TGTGCCAGCCGCCGGGCCATGAACCCACACGAGCAGTACTTC.

This clonotype is medium-sized within its sample. This rearrangement joins TRBV7-9 to TRBJ2-1; 9 nucleotides match TRBD1. CDR1 SEHNR and CDR2 FQNEAQ come from the germline V gene (reference sequence). This CDR3 comprises 18 residues. After removal of 1 base from V and 6 bases from J, the junction contained 13 bases not matched to a gene. Written as DNA, the CDR3 is TGTGCCAGCAGCTTAGGAGGTAGTCGTGACAGGGGGGTCAATGAGCAGTTCTTC. Translation gives CASSLGGSRDRGVNEQFF. Full variable domain (missing parts from reference TRBV7-9 and TRBJ2-1): DTGVSQNPRHKITKRGQNVTFRCDPISEHNRLYWYRQTLGQGPEFLTYFQNEAQLEKSRLLSDRFSAERPKGSFSTLEIQRTEQGDSAMYLCASSLGGSRDRGVNEQFFGPGTRLTVL.

This clonotype is termed medium-sized. The chain uses TRBV6-6 and TRBJ2-3; D remains ambiguous. With 6 bases removed from V and 4 bases from J, the gap between germline ends came to 8 bases. The CDR3 runs to 12 residues. The germline gives CDR1 MNHNY, CDR2 SVGAGI (reference sequence). The CDR3 sequence is CASSPRPDTQYF. The CDR3 nucleotides are TGTGCCAGCAGCCCCAGACCAGATACGCAGTATTTT.

Concerning this clonotype: A much larger clone lies one base from this, so it may be a read error. The chain uses TRBV7-9 and TRBJ2-1; 9 nucleotides agree with TRBD2. Germline CDR1 SEHNR, CDR2 FQNEAQ (reference sequence). The CDR3 has 16 residues. The CDR3 reads CASSPGASGAYNEQLF. CDR3 sequence (DNA): TGTGCCAGCAGCCCGGGGGCTAGCGGGGCGTACAATGAGCAGTTATTC.

Within the sample, this clonotype is medium-sized (0.01 to 0.1%). The chain employs TRBV20-1 and TRBJ2-2, with D unresolved. Germline loops: CDR1 DFQATT, CDR2 SNEGSKA (reference sequence). The CDR3 extends over 15 amino acids. V was clipped by 5 bases and J by 4 bases, with 17 bases between them. The CDR3 DNA sequence: TGCAGTGCTTCCCAAGTTGAGACCGCCACCGGGGAGCTGTTTTTT. Protein sequence: CSASQVETATGELFF.

This clonotype is medium-sized by share. This chain uses TRBV27 with TRBJ2-3, with D possibly matching TRBD2 (6 bases). The germline V and J ends were trimmed by 5 bases and 2 bases, with 14 bases remaining between them. Germline values: CDR1 MNHEY, CDR2 SMNVEV (reference sequence). CDR3 length: 15 amino acids. CDR3 sequence reads: CASSGQGLNTDTQYF. CDR3 DNA sequence: TGTGCCAGCAGTGGGCAGGGACTGAACACAGATACGCAGTATTTT.

By share, this clonotype counts as medium-sized. J is TRBJ2-2 and V is TRBV3-1; 8 nucleotides match TRBD2. Germline CDR1 is LGHDT and CDR2 is YNNKEL (reference sequence). This CDR3 is built from 16 residues. V shed 8 bases and J 4 bases; nucleotides not matched to a gene: 12. In DNA form, the CDR3 reads TGTGCCAGCGGGAACTATCAAGCGGGGGTCACCGGGGAGCTGTTTTTT. Its protein is CASGNYQAGVTGELFF.

This clonotype came up a few times. A clone one base away is much larger, so this may be a read error. The chain carries TRBV30 and TRBJ1-1, with D possibly TRBD1 on 5 matching bases. This CDR3 spans 12 amino acids. CDR1 and CDR2 from the germline V gene are GTSNPN and SVGIG (reference sequence). V was clipped by 5 bases and J by 7 bases, with 14 bases between them. The DNA for the CDR3 is TGTGCCTGGGGGGCCGTGGGGGTTGAAGCTTTCTTT. Translating gives CAWGAVGVEAFF.

This clonotype is termed medium-sized. The chain employs TRBV27 and TRBJ1-1; D not resolved. In germline, CDR1 is MNHEY, CDR2 SMNVEV (reference sequence). The CDR3 sequence is 11 residues long. The V end lost 6 bases, the J end lost 8 bases, and 10 bases lay between the germline ends. The CDR3 nucleotides read TGTGCCAGCAGGCAACTTGGGGAAGCTTTCTTT. It codes for CASRQLGEAFF.

This clonotype is judged medium-sized. The V gene is TRBV7-9, the J gene TRBJ2-1; 12 positions match TRBD2. The germline gives CDR1 SEHNR, CDR2 FQNEAQ (reference sequence). The CDR3 spans 15 residues. V shed 5 bases, J shed 7 bases, and the junction held 6 bases outside the gene matches. The CDR3 DNA sequence: TGTGCCAGCAGCCCTAGCGGGGGGGTTCAGAATGAGCAGTTCTTC. Amino acid sequence: CASSPSGGVQNEQFF.

Judged by abundance, this clonotype is medium-sized (0.01 to 0.1%). The chain couples TRBV7-2 to TRBJ1-6; D not certain. The germline V and J ends were trimmed by 5 bases and 10 bases, with 9 bases remaining between them. Germline-derived CDR1 and CDR2 are SGHTA and FQGNSA. The CDR3 has 12 residues. For the CDR3, the DNA is TGTGCCAGCAGCCCCCACCAATCACCCCTCCACTTT. Its protein is CASSPHQSPLHF. The full variable domain, rest sourced from reference TRBV7-2 and TRBJ1-6, is GAGVSQSPSNKVTEKGKDVELRCDPISGHTALYWYRQSLGQGLEFLIYFQGNSAPDKSGLPSDRFSAERTGGSVSTLTIQRTQQEDSAVYLCASSPHQSPLHFGNGTRLTVT.

Comment on this clonotype: A much larger clonotype is one base distant, so this may be a read error. Lacking the conserved final phenylalanine or tryptophan, this CDR3 likely reflects a read error. The chain combines TRBV5-1 with TRBJ2-5; 8 bases are a match to TRBD2. This CDR3 contains 15 residues. After removal of 2 bases from V and 2 bases from J, the junction contained 5 bases not matched to a gene. Germline lookup yields CDR1 SGHRS and CDR2 YFSETQ. The CDR3 reads CASSFSGGSQETQYC. DNA of the CDR3: TGCGCCAGCAGCTTCTCGGGGGGGAGTCAAGAGACCCAGTACTGC.

Sample share makes this clonotype medium-sized. The chain links TRBV3-1 to TRBJ1-2, with D perhaps matching TRBD1 (5 bases). There are 15 residues in the CDR3. Germline V lookup: CDR1 LGHDT, CDR2 YNNKEL (reference sequence). Deletions cut 0 bases from V and 4 bases from J, with 12 bases between. For the CDR3, the DNA is TGTGCCAGCAGCCAAGAGGGCGGAGGGACCTATGGCTACACCTTC. Protein sequence: CASSQEGGGTYGYTF.

Sample share makes this clonotype medium-sized. This sequence joins TRBV10-1 and TRBJ1-1; 7 positions match TRBD1. This CDR3 has 13 amino acids. Germline CDR1 WNHNN, CDR2 SYGVQD (reference sequence). V lost 3 bases, J lost 11 bases, and 9 bases stayed unmatched. CDR3 bases: TGCGCCAGCAGTGAATTGAGAGGGGGCGAGGCTTTCTTT. This encodes CASSELRGGEAFF.

This clonotype is deemed medium-sized. This chain links TRBV28 with TRBJ1-2, with D perhaps TRBD1 (5 bases). Deletions cut 3 bases from V and 7 bases from J, with 12 bases between. This CDR3 has 13 amino acids. The germline V gene has CDR1 MDHEN and CDR2 SYDVKM. The CDR3 region is CASSLRTRGGYTF. Written as DNA, the CDR3 is TGTGCCAGCAGTTTGCGGACACGAGGTGGCTACACCTTC.

This clonotype is medium-sized within its sample. The rearrangement uses TRBV7-2 and TRBJ2-5, with D hard to call. V lost 4 bases and J 5 bases, leaving 8 bases between the germline ends. CDR1 SGHTA and CDR2 FQGNSA come from the germline V gene. CDR3 size: 12 residues. CDR3 nucleotide sequence: TGTGCCAGCAGCTCCTCTGCGGAGACCCAGTACTTC. This translates into CASSSSAETQYF.

This clonotype is categorized as medium-sized. This sequence joins TRBV29-1 and TRBJ1-1, with 7 positions matching TRBD1. V was pared by 4 bases and J by 4 bases, with 3 bases of the junction left unmatched. The germline CDR1 and CDR2 sequences are SQVTM and ANQGSEA. The CDR3 is 12 residues long. The CDR3 is CSVVTGVTEAFF. The CDR3 coding sequence is TGCAGCGTTGTCACAGGGGTCACTGAAGCTTTCTTT.

This clonotype is categorized as medium-sized. This chain connects TRBV12-3 or TRBV12-4 to TRBJ1-2; perhaps TRBD1 as D (5 bases). This CDR3 comprises 12 residues. V was trimmed by 6 bases and J by 4 bases, leaving 9 bases between them. The CDR3: CASSRDLYGYTF. DNA of the CDR3: TGTGCCAGCAGCCGGGACCTCTATGGCTACACCTTC.

By frequency in the sample, this clonotype is large (0.1 to 1%). The genes are TRBV4-2 and TRBJ1-2; 8 nucleotides line up with TRBD1. Germline CDR1 and CDR2: LGHNA and YNFKEQ. Trimming at V came to 0 bases and at J to 8 bases, leaving 5 bases not matched to a gene. The length of the CDR3 is 14 residues. DNA for the CDR3: TGTGCCAGCAGCCAAGATCGACAGGGGAGAGGCTACACCTTC. Protein sequence: CASSQDRQGRGYTF.

By frequency in the sample, this clonotype is medium-sized. The chain has TRBV4-3 and TRBJ1-2; D remains unclear. V lost 4 bases and J 2 bases, leaving 14 bases between the germline ends. The CDR3 has 15 amino acids. CDR1 LGHNA and CDR2 YSLEER come from the germline V gene. CDR3 sequence (DNA): TGCGCCAGCAGCCCAGTGGCGTATGGGAACTATGGCTACACCTTC. The encoded protein is CASSPVAYGNYGYTF.

In its sample, this clonotype ranks as medium-sized. The chain is built from TRBV20-1 and TRBJ2-4; D gene ambiguous. Germline CDR1 and CDR2: DFQATT and SNEGSKA (reference sequence). The V gene lost 0 bases and the J gene lost 0 bases, with 6 bases spanning the gap. The CDR3 is made up of 14 amino acids. CDR3 protein: CSARERTAKNIQYF. CDR3 in DNA: TGCAGTGCTAGAGAGAGGACAGCCAAAAACATTCAGTACTTC.

By share of the sample, this clonotype is medium-sized. The chain carries TRBV7-6 and TRBJ2-1, with a tentative D call TRBD1 (5 bases). Germline CDR1 SGHVS, CDR2 FNYEAQ. The CDR3 sequence is 15 residues long. Trimming shortened V by 1 base and J by 7 bases, and 14 bases separated the two germline ends. CDR3 in amino acids: CASSLGGRVANEQFF. CDR3 in DNA: TGTGCCAGCAGCTTAGGTGGCAGGGTGGCGAATGAGCAGTTCTTC.

By share, this clonotype counts as medium-sized. J is TRBJ2-2 and V is TRBV30, with D possibly matching TRBD2 (7 bases). This CDR3 contains 14 residues. CDR1 is GTSNPN, CDR2 SVGIG, per germline (reference sequence). Trimming removed 5 bases at V and 6 bases at J, with 16 bases between. The CDR3 DNA reads TGTGCCTGGTATTCGGGGGGCCCGTCCGGGGAGCTGTTTTTT. Translation gives CAWYSGGPSGELFF.

By proportion, this clonotype is medium-sized (0.01 to 0.1%). V and J are TRBV12-3 or TRBV12-4 and TRBJ2-1; TRBD1 matches 10 bases. V shed 6 bases, J shed 9 bases, and the junction held 8 bases outside the gene matches. The CDR3 loop spans 14 amino acids. The CDR3 coding sequence is TGTGCCAGCAGAAGCCGGACAGGGGGTGGTGAGCAGTTCTTC. Its translation is CASRSRTGGGEQFF.

As for this clonotype: This could be a read error, since a much larger clone is one nucleotide away. V and J are TRBV6-2 or TRBV6-3 and TRBJ2-2, with TRBD2 identical over 15 bases. The CDR3 runs 16 residues. Germline trimming cut 4 bases from V and 5 bases from J; bases unmatched to any gene: 2. Germline assignment: CDR1 MNHEY and CDR2 SVGEGT. CDR3 in amino acids: CASSFGTSGRTGELFF. CDR3 DNA sequence: TGTGCCAGCAGTTTCGGGACTAGCGGGAGGACCGGGGAGCTGTTTTTT.

This clonotype rates as medium-sized (0.01 to 0.1%). The genes are TRBV20-1 and TRBJ1-4; 7 positions agree with TRBD1. The V gene end was trimmed by 5 bases and the J gene end by 7 bases; junction bases not matched to a gene: 7. CDR1 is DFQATT, CDR2 SNEGSKA, per germline (reference sequence). The CDR3 consists of 13 residues. The CDR3 is CSADRAAGEKLFF. Written as DNA, the CDR3 is TGCAGTGCTGACAGGGCTGCTGGTGAAAAACTGTTTTTT.